A selection of T cell receptor beta chains follows, all from one sample in a study of blood T cell repertoires in COVID-19. Clones were sequenced by immunoSEQ multiplex PCR, and TCRdb holds only the in-frame ones, with some missing. The data show around 120,000 clones, 90% seen once. Sequenced sample: peripheral blood. These receptors were obtained from an older woman with COVID-19, enrolled during active disease. Both conserved end residues are part of each CDR3. Fields, in order: V gene, J gene, clone size, D gene, CDR3 DNA, CDR3 protein. D genes are given only for firm matches. Clone size, where shown, is once, few, many, or a class for clones that have expanded.

V: TRBV6-5; J: TRBJ1-1; size: -; D: -; DNA: TGTGCCAGCACTCTCAGGGGAACTGAAGCTTTCTTT; CDR3: CASTLRGTEAFF
V: TRBV2; J: TRBJ1-2; size: -; D: TRBD1; DNA: TGTGCCAGCAGTGGAACAGGGGGGCTCGATGGCTACACCTTC; CDR3: CASSGTGGLDGYTF
V: TRBV3-1/TRBV3-2; J: TRBJ2-2; size: -; D: -; DNA: TGTGCCAGCAGCCCCCAAAGCGTAGGGGGAAGCACCGGGGAGCTGTTTTTT; CDR3: CASSPQSVGGSTGELFF
V: TRBV5-4; J: TRBJ2-3; size: -; D: TRBD2; DNA: TGTGCCAGCAGCCCGGGACTAGCGGGGTCAACTACGCAGTATTTT; CDR3: CASSPGLAGSTTQYF
V: TRBV11-2; J: TRBJ1-2; size: -; D: -; DNA: TGTGCCAGCAGCTTTGGAGGAGACTATGGCTACACCTTC; CDR3: CASSFGGDYGYTF
V: TRBV5-1; J: TRBJ2-7; size: few; D: TRBD1; DNA: TGCGCCAGCAGCTCGCGGACAGGTACCTACGAGCAGTACTTC; CDR3: CASSSRTGTYEQYF
V: TRBV2; J: TRBJ2-6; size: -; D: -; DNA: TGTGCCAGCAGCGGAGGTGGTGGGGCCAACGTCCTGACTTTC; CDR3: CASSGGGGANVLTF
V: TRBV9; J: TRBJ2-7; size: -; D: TRBD2; DNA: TGTGCCAGCAGCGCCGAGGGGAGGGGCTCCTACGAGCAGTACTTC; CDR3: CASSAEGRGSYEQYF
V: TRBV3-1/TRBV3-2; J: TRBJ1-6; size: -; D: -; DNA: TGTGCCAGCACCCAAGCCGGGGGATTGGGTCCCCTCCACTTT; CDR3: CASTQAGGLGPLHF
V: TRBV19; J: TRBJ1-1; size: -; D: -; DNA: TGTGCCAGTATCCGGGCGGGTTTGGTGAACACTGAAGCTTTCTTT; CDR3: CASIRAGLVNTEAFF
V: TRBV12-5; J: TRBJ2-5; size: -; D: TRBD1; DNA: TGTGCTAGTGGTAGGGGGACAGGGGGCCTGGAGACCCAGTACTTC; CDR3: CASGRGTGGLETQYF
V: TRBV20-1; J: TRBJ1-2; size: -; D: -; DNA: TGCAGTGCTAGTAGCCGGACAGTTCTTGGCTACACCTTC; CDR3: CSASSRTVLGYTF
V: TRBV7-2; J: TRBJ2-2; size: once; D: -; DNA: TGTGCCAGCAGCTTAAGGGGCGGGGTGAACACCGGGGAGCTGTTTTTT; CDR3: CASSLRGGVNTGELFF
V: TRBV6-2/TRBV6-3; J: TRBJ1-5; size: -; D: TRBD1; DNA: TGTGCCAGCAGTTACTTGGGACAGGGGGGACCGGGGGAGCCCCAGCATTTT; CDR3: CASSYLGQGGPGEPQHF
V: TRBV5-4; J: TRBJ1-4; size: -; D: TRBD1; DNA: TGTGCCAGCAGCTTCCGACAGGGAACTAATGAAAAACTGTTTTTT; CDR3: CASSFRQGTNEKLFF
V: TRBV19; J: TRBJ2-7; size: -; D: -; DNA: TGTGCCAGTAGTACCGGACAGCCGAACGAGCAGTACTTC; CDR3: CASSTGQPNEQYF
V: TRBV19; J: TRBJ2-5; size: -; D: TRBD1; DNA: TGTGCCAGTACAGACTCCGGGACAGGGATCCAGAAATGGGAGACCCAGTACTTC; CDR3: CASTDSGTGIQKWETQYF
V: TRBV3-1/TRBV3-2; J: TRBJ1-3; size: -; D: TRBD1; DNA: TGTGCCAGCAGCCAAGTGACAGGGACTGGAAACACCATATATTTT; CDR3: CASSQVTGTGNTIYF
V: TRBV3-1/TRBV3-2; J: TRBJ2-7; size: -; D: -; DNA: TGTGCCAGCAGCCTCGGACAGACCCAATACGAGCAGTACTTC; CDR3: CASSLGQTQYEQYF
V: TRBV6-2/TRBV6-3; J: TRBJ2-5; size: -; D: -; DNA: TGTGCCAGCAGTTACCTCCGACTGTTCCAAGAGACCCAGTACTTC; CDR3: CASSYLRLFQETQYF
V: TRBV11-3; J: TRBJ1-5; size: few; D: TRBD1; DNA: TGTGCCAGCAGCTCAGGCGGTACAGGGGATAGCGAGCCCCAGCATTTT; CDR3: CASSSGGTGDSEPQHF
V: TRBV2; J: TRBJ2-2; size: -; D: -; DNA: TGTGCCAGCAGGGGACAGAACACCGGGGAGCTGTTTTTT; CDR3: CASRGQNTGELFF
V: TRBV5-4; J: TRBJ2-7; size: -; D: TRBD1; DNA: TGTGCCAGCAGCCCCCGGGACAGCGAGCAGTACTTC; CDR3: CASSPRDSEQYF
V: TRBV19; J: TRBJ2-2; size: -; D: TRBD2; DNA: TGTGCCAGTAACGGACGAGCGGGGAGGAACACCGGGGAGCTGTTTTTT; CDR3: CASNGRAGRNTGELFF
V: TRBV7-2; J: TRBJ2-1; size: once; D: TRBD2; DNA: TGTGCCAGCAGCTCCCTAGCGGGGCCCCCCGTAGGTCAGTTCTTC; CDR3: CASSSLAGPPVGQFF